Following are 23 T cell receptor beta chains from one sample sequenced in a study of regulatory T cells in long-lasting Graves disease. Investigators prepared the TCR beta libraries by applying iRepertoire HTBI primers and Arm-PCR of CDR3 regions. TCRdb processed the multiplex PCR reads anew with MiXCR; each CDR3 protein has one entry. This sample has hundreds of thousands of distinct CDR3 sequences, with around 15% found just once. The time point is: newly diagnosed GD, antithyroid drugs for less than 3 months. RNA extracted from PBMCs served as the sequencing template. The same data also contributed to another study, on T cells in Graves' hyperthyroidism and ophthalmopathy.

The sample consisted of peripheral blood mononuclear cells (PBMCs), taken at new diagnosis, from a patient treated with antithyroid drugs. Every receptor here comes from a woman younger than 45 with Graves disease.

CDR3 region: CASSQDAGTSGRGYNEQFF. CDR3 coding DNA: TGTGCCAGCAGCCAAGATGCCGGGACTAGCGGGAGGGGCTACAATGAGCAGTTCTTC. The chain employs TRBV14 and TRBJ2-1; 16 bases map to TRBD2. V lost 0 bases and J lost 3; bases outside the gene matches: 5. This CDR3 is 19 amino acids long. CDR1 and CDR2 (germline): SGHDN, FVKESK.

The chain has TRBV28 and TRBJ1-5; D may be TRBD1 (5 bases). Trimming took off 3 bases at V and 9 bases at J, with 15 bases between the two ends. The CDR3 has 14 amino acids. Germline CDR1 reads MDHEN; CDR2 reads SYDVKM. CDR3 region: CASSLSGNVRPQHF. CDR3 in DNA: TGTGCCAGCAGTTTGTCAGGGAATGTCCGGCCCCAGCATTTT.

J is TRBJ1-4 and V is TRBV9; a possible D gene is TRBD1 (5 bases). Deletions cut 3 bases from V and 3 bases from J, with 15 bases between. The CDR3 has 16 amino acids. Germline CDR1 reads SGDLS; CDR2 reads YYNGEE. The CDR3 bases are TGTGCCAGCAGCGGGGGACGGGGGTTGGCTAATGAAAAACTGTTTTTT. It encodes CASSGGRGLANEKLFF.

This clonotype has at least ten counts. The chain carries TRBV20-1 and TRBJ2-3, with TRBD2 as a possible D gene (5 bases). The germline CDR1 and CDR2 sequences are DFQATT and SNEGSKA (reference sequence). Between the trimmed V and J ends, which lost 6 bases and 1 base, there was a span of 14 bases. This CDR3 region has 14 residues. The CDR3 DNA sequence: TGCAGTGCGTACCCTACTAGGGGCACAGATACGCAGTATTTT. This sequence encodes CSAYPTRGTDTQYF.

In its sample, this clonotype was seen many times. This sequence joins TRBV7-9 and TRBJ2-7; a possible D gene is TRBD2 (5 bases). This CDR3 is built from 13 residues. In germline, CDR1 is SEHNR, CDR2 FQNEAQ (reference sequence). V was trimmed by 4 bases and J by 3 bases, leaving 10 bases between them. CDR3 sequence (DNA): TGTGCCAGCAGCTGGGTAGGGAGCTACGAGCAGTACTTC. Translation gives CASSWVGSYEQYF.

The chain recombines TRBV9 with TRBJ1-6, with D possibly TRBD1 on 5 matching bases. The CDR3 consists of 14 residues. V lost 2 bases and J 11 bases, leaving 14 bases between the germline ends. Germline values: CDR1 SGDLS, CDR2 YYNGEE. The CDR3 spells CASSVRGTDPPLHF. CDR3 coding DNA: TGTGCCAGCAGCGTTAGGGGCACGGATCCACCCCTCCACTTT.

In its sample, this clonotype was seen many times. The rearrangement joins TRBV9 to TRBJ2-7; 7 bases agree with TRBD1. The CDR3 runs 16 residues. Trimming at V came to 0 bases and at J to 0 bases, leaving 6 bases not matched to a gene. Germline V gene data show CDR1 as SGDLS and CDR2 as YYNGEE. The CDR3 region is CASSVALRDSSYEQYF. Here the CDR3 DNA reads TGTGCCAGCAGCGTAGCTCTCCGGGACAGCTCCTACGAGCAGTACTTC.

This clonotype has a count of ten or more. The chain combines TRBV20-1 with TRBJ1-1; D is unclear. The V and J ends lost 5 bases and 4 bases respectively, with 17 bases between them. Germline-derived CDR1 and CDR2 are DFQATT and SNEGSKA (reference sequence). The length of the CDR3 is 14 residues. The CDR3 spells CSASPAGLGTEAFF. CDR3 nucleotide sequence: TGCAGTGCTTCCCCTGCGGGGTTGGGCACTGAAGCTTTCTTT.

The rearrangement uses TRBV27 and TRBJ1-6; D call uncertain. Germline V lookup: CDR1 MNHEY, CDR2 SMNVEV (reference sequence). CDR3 length equals 13 residues. V lost 6 bases, J lost 10 bases, and 13 bases lay in between. The CDR3 DNA reads TGTGCCAGCAGCGTAGAGGGTTGGTCACCCCTCCACTTT. This translates into CASSVEGWSPLHF.

This clonotype was recorded at least ten times. This likely comes from a read error, as the CDR3 has no conserved phenylalanine or tryptophan at its end. The DNA is omitted, as the CDR3 cannot be located on it reliably, and the CDR3 follows TCRdb's listing. V usage is TRBV6-1 and J usage is TRBJ1-2. CDR1 is MNHNS and CDR2 is SASEGT in the germline V gene. The CDR3 has 15 amino acids, counting both end residues. CDR3: CASSEAHTGSTQIFS.

A note on this clonotype: A much larger clonotype is one base distant, so this may be a read error. This rearrangement joins TRBV20-1 to TRBJ2-1; 7 bases are shared with TRBD1. The assigned J gene may be wrong: the sequence end matches TRBJ2-5 better. Germline V gene sequence: CDR1 DFQATT, CDR2 SNEGSKA (reference sequence). This CDR3 is 17 amino acids long. The CDR3 loop is CSARERTPGGKKENQYF. In nucleotides, the CDR3 is TGCAGTGCTAGAGAGCGGACGCCAGGGGGAAAGAAAGAGAACCAGTACTTC.

V usage is TRBV25-1 and J usage is TRBJ2-4; TRBD1 is a possible D gene (6 bases). Germline V CDR1 and CDR2: MGHDK, SYGVNS. V was trimmed by 2 bases and J by 0 bases, leaving 17 bases between them. This CDR3 spans 18 amino acids. This CDR3 reads CASSETLDSLLAKNIQYF. CDR3 DNA sequence: TGTGCCAGCAGTGAAACGCTGGACAGCTTACTAGCCAAAAACATTCAGTACTTC.

The rearrangement joins TRBV20-1 to TRBJ2-1; 10 nucleotides match TRBD2. The CDR3 totals 18 residues. Trimming cost V 3 bases and J 4 bases; bases outside gene matches: 15. Germline lookup yields CDR1 DFQATT and CDR2 SNEGSKA (reference sequence). In nucleotides, the CDR3 is TGCAGTGCTAGGTATTTATCCCTAGCGGGGGTCCTTTACAATGAGCAGTTCTTC. Translation gives CSARYLSLAGVLYNEQFF.

The chain recombines TRBV10-2 with TRBJ2-5, with D perhaps matching TRBD2 (6 bases). V lost 7 bases, J lost 2 bases, and 17 bases lay in between. The germline CDR1 and CDR2 sequences are WSHSY and SAAADI. The CDR3 contains 15 residues. This chain's CDR3 is CASTRWGVRQETQYF. For the CDR3, the DNA is TGCGCCAGCACCCGGTGGGGGGTCCGGCAAGAGACCCAGTACTTC.

In regard to this clonotype: Just one base apart from a much larger clone, this may be a read error. This sequence joins TRBV3-1 and TRBJ1-5; tentative D call: TRBD1 (5 bases). From germline, CDR1 is LGHDT and CDR2 YNNKEL (reference sequence). The CDR3 is 15 residues long. The CDR3 DNA sequence: TGTGCCAGCAGCTCAAGGAGGGGCGAAAATCGGCCCCAGCATTTT. Encoded protein: CASSSRRGENRPQHF.

This clonotype was seen ten or more times. The chain employs TRBV29-1 and TRBJ1-4, with 10 bases matching TRBD1. Germline values: CDR1 SQVTM, CDR2 ANQGSEA. V lost 5 bases to trimming and J lost 8 bases; unmatched junction nucleotides: 8. This CDR3 has 14 residues. The CDR3 nucleotides are TGCAGCGTTCTCTTGGGGGACAGGGGCGAAAAACTGTTTTTT. Encoded protein: CSVLLGDRGEKLFF.

This clonotype showed up many times. The gene calls are TRBV28 and TRBJ1-2; D gene unclear. Per the germline V gene, CDR1 is MDHEN and CDR2 is SYDVKM. The CDR3 runs 15 residues. The germline V and J ends were trimmed by 8 bases and 9 bases, with 25 bases remaining between them. The CDR3 DNA reads as TGTGCCAGCGGCCCGGAGCGGGTTTGGGAAGTTAGCTACACCTTC. It yields the protein CASGPERVWEVSYTF.

This clonotype was counted ten times or more. The rearrangement uses TRBV28 and TRBJ1-2; no clear D. V lost 7 bases and J lost 4, with 16 bases in between. The CDR3 totals 14 residues. Germline V gene data show CDR1 as MDHEN and CDR2 as SYDVKM. In nucleotides, the CDR3 is TGTGCCAGCAATGAAGGCAGCGGTGGCTATGGCTACACCTTC. It specifies CASNEGSGGYGYTF.

The V and J genes are TRBV13 and TRBJ2-7; 10 bases are a match to TRBD1. CDR1 and CDR2 (germline): PRHDT, FYEKMQ (reference sequence). V shed 2 bases, J shed 4 bases, and the junction held 8 bases outside the gene matches. The CDR3 runs to 16 residues. CDR3 region: CASSLQTGGKFYEQYF. DNA of the CDR3: TGTGCCAGCAGCTTACAGACAGGGGGCAAGTTTTACGAGCAGTACTTC.

This clonotype was seen repeatedly, ten times or more. The V call is TRBV28, the J call TRBJ2-6, with a weak D call TRBD2 (6 bases). The CDR3 runs to 16 residues. Trimming stripped 6 bases from V and 2 bases from J, with 14 bases between. Germline CDR1 and CDR2: MDHEN and SYDVKM. The CDR3: CASSLWGVAGANVLTF. DNA for the CDR3: TGTGCCAGCAGCTTGTGGGGGGTGGCTGGGGCCAACGTCCTGACTTTC.

This clonotype appeared a few times. The V and J genes are TRBV12-3 or TRBV12-4 and TRBJ1-3; D not certain. The ends were cut back, 4 bases at V and 7 bases at J, with 14 bases in the middle. This CDR3 is built from 14 residues. The CDR3: CASSYRLLDNTIYF. DNA for the CDR3: TGTGCCAGCAGTTACCGCCTCCTTGATAACACCATATATTTT.

This clonotype was picked up many times. The genes are TRBV12-3 or TRBV12-4 and TRBJ2-7, with a possible D match to TRBD1 (5 bases). The V end lost 6 bases, the J end lost 2 bases, and 17 bases lay between the germline ends. This CDR3 region has 15 residues. CDR3 loop: CASSLRGARAYEQYF. CDR3 DNA: TGTGCCAGCAGCCTCCGAGGAGCCAGGGCCTACGAGCAGTACTTC.

The J gene is TRBJ1-2, the V gene TRBV19; D is unresolved. V lost 10 bases and J lost 4, with 19 bases in between. CDR1 and CDR2 from the germline V gene are LNHDA and SQIVND (reference sequence). CDR3 size: 14 residues. The CDR3 here is CATKPRLQSYGYTF. CDR3 nucleotide sequence: TGTGCCACTAAGCCTCGGTTGCAGTCCTATGGCTACACCTTC.